These 6 T cell receptor beta chains were sequenced from one sample in a study of technical replicates of blood from a handful of donors. TCRdb's copy holds only in-frame clones and misses some; the assay was immunoSEQ multiplex PCR. The sample shows 100,000 or so clones, just under 95% of them seen only once. The sequenced material came from T cells isolated from PBMCs. The receptors were sampled from a human donor in good health.

CDR3: CASSLGGSPYGYTF. CDR3 coding DNA: TGTGCCAGCAGCCTTGGCGGTTCTCCCTATGGCTACACCTTC. V is TRBV5-4 and J is TRBJ1-2; D is unclear. Trimming pared 4 bases from V and 4 bases from J, leaving 14 bases between. The CDR3 loop spans 14 amino acids. Germline loops: CDR1 SGHNT, CDR2 YYREEE (reference sequence).

DNA for the CDR3: TGCGCCAGCAGCCAAGTCTCAGGGGCGCCGAACACCGGGGAGCTGTTTTTT. Protein product: CASSQVSGAPNTGELFF. V usage is TRBV4-1 and J usage is TRBJ2-2; a weak D match, TRBD1 (6 bases). Germline assignment: CDR1 MGHRA and CDR2 YSYEKL. This CDR3 is 17 amino acids long. V lost 1 base, J lost 0 bases, and 12 bases lay in between.

This chain uses TRBV6-5 with TRBJ2-1; TRBD2 matches at 13 bases. CDR3 length: 16 amino acids. Germline-derived CDR1 and CDR2 are MNHEY and SVGAGI. V lost 2 bases and J lost 9; bases outside the gene matches: 7. The CDR3 reads CASSYGGLAGRGEQFF. The CDR3 DNA reads as TGTGCCAGCAGTTACGGGGGACTAGCGGGACGGGGTGAGCAGTTCTTC.

J is TRBJ1-2 and V is TRBV4-1; 9 bases align to TRBD1. The CDR3 sequence is 14 residues long. Trimming at V came to 4 bases and at J to 6 bases, leaving 6 bases not matched to a gene. Germline-derived CDR1 and CDR2 are MGHRA and YSYEKL. CDR3 amino acids: CASSPPTGGDGYTF. The CDR3 DNA is TGCGCCAGCAGCCCCCCGACAGGGGGAGATGGCTACACCTTC.

CDR3 DNA sequence: TGTGCCAGCAGCTCAACCACAGCGGGAGCCCACGAGCAGTACTTC. Its protein is CASSSTTAGAHEQYF. The rearrangement uses TRBV7-9 and TRBJ2-7; 8 nucleotides line up with TRBD2. Germline loops: CDR1 SEHNR, CDR2 FQNEAQ (reference sequence). After removal of 4 bases from V and 5 bases from J, the junction contained 10 bases not matched to a gene. The CDR3 contains 15 residues. Drawing the rest from reference TRBV7-9 and TRBJ2-7, the complete variable domain is DTGVSQNPRHKITKRGQNVTFRCDPISEHNRLYWYRQTLGQGPEFLTYFQNEAQLEKSRLLSDRFSAERPKGSFSTLEIQRTEQGDSAMYLCASSSTTAGAHEQYFGPGTRLTVT.

V usage is TRBV6-5 and J usage is TRBJ2-1; D is possibly TRBD1 (6 bases). The V end was cut by 7 bases, the J end by 8 bases, with 15 bases between. The CDR3 consists of 13 residues. Germline V gene sequence: CDR1 MNHEY, CDR2 SVGAGI. CDR3 region: CASTTGIGYEQFF. In nucleotides, the CDR3 is TGTGCCAGCACCACAGGGATTGGATATGAGCAGTTCTTC.